A selection of T cell receptor beta chains follows, all from one sample in a study of T cells after yellow fever vaccination. MiXCR, applied by TCRdb to the 5' RACE reads, yields one record per CDR3 protein. The table lists roughly 300,000 distinct CDR3 sequences, 6.8% of them singletons. This material consisted of PBMCs, taken 35 to 50 days after the first yellow fever vaccination. The source of these receptors is a man aged 18 to 29 who received the YFV17D yellow fever vaccine. Each CDR3 is given with its conserved first and last residue. A D gene is named only where the DNA matches it firmly. Expanded clones are given a class, and other clones once, few, many or no size at all.

J gene | V gene | clone size | D gene | CDR3 DNA | CDR3 protein
TRBJ2-5 | TRBV4-1 | few | NA | TGCGCCAGCAGCCAAGGGGGTAGCTTGGAGACCCAGTACTTC | CASSQGGSLETQYF
TRBJ2-1 | TRBV7-2 | many | NA | TGTGCCAGCCGTCCGGTTGGGGTCAATGAGCAGTTCTTC | CASRPVGVNEQFF
TRBJ2-1 | TRBV11-2 | NA | NA | TGTGCCAGCAGTTTAAGGCGGCCTGAGCAGTTCTTC | CASSLRRPEQFF
TRBJ2-7 | TRBV6-1 | few | TRBD1 | TGTGCCAGCAGTGAACCGGGACAGGGATTCAGTTCCTACGAGCAGTACTTC | CASSEPGQGFSSYEQYF
TRBJ2-1 | TRBV3-1 | NA | NA | TGTGCCAGCAGCCACGGAGGGAGCAATGAGCAGTTCTTC | CASSHGGSNEQFF
TRBJ2-7 | TRBV4-1 | NA | NA | TGCGCCAGCAGCCATCACTATGGGGGATCCTACGAGCAGTACTTC | CASSHHYGGSYEQYF
TRBJ2-1 | TRBV6-4 | NA | NA | TGTGCCAGCAGCCGTAAGGGGGGGATCTACAATGAGCAGTTCTTC | CASSRKGGIYNEQFF
TRBJ1-5 | TRBV7-3 | many | TRBD1 | TGTGCCAGCAGCTTAACGGGGGACAGGAATCAGCCCCAGCATTTT | CASSLTGDRNQPQHF
TRBJ2-4 | TRBV4-1 | many | TRBD1 | TGCGCCAGCAGCCAAGAAGACGACAGGGGACCCAAAAACATTCAGTACTTC | CASSQEDDRGPKNIQYF
TRBJ2-4 | TRBV18 | few | NA | TGTGCCAGCGGAGAGAGGCAAGGGTGGGCCAAAAACATTCAGTACTTC | CASGERQGWAKNIQYF
TRBJ1-4 | TRBV7-9 | few | TRBD1 | TGTGCCAGCAGCTCAGACAGGGGGCCTGAAAAACTGTTTTTT | CASSSDRGPEKLFF
TRBJ1-2 | TRBV7-2 | few | NA | TGTGCCAGCAGCTACCAGAGAGGGGATCATGGCTACACCTTC | CASSYQRGDHGYTF